The clone carrying this T cell receptor (beta chain) has just a few counts. Measured with immunoSEQ multiplex PCR; TCRdb has only the in-frame clones, and not every one. The data hold around 270,000 clones, with roughly 89% observed a single time. The data were obtained in a study of blood T cell repertoires in COVID-19. Across the study: PBMCs, B-cell-depleted T cells, or T cells provided the cDNA or gDNA that made up the material.

Germline loops: CDR1 SGHRS, CDR2 YFSETQ. There are 17 residues in the CDR3. The germline V and J ends were trimmed by 0 bases and 0 bases, with 15 bases remaining between them. The source of this sequence is a man aged 25-45 years with acute or convalescent COVID-19. This chain uses TRBV5-1 with TRBJ1-2; TRBD1 might be the D (6 bases). Sequencing was carried out using peripheral blood. This chain's CDR3 is CASSLGLLQGTNYGYTF. The DNA of the CDR3 is TGCGCCAGCAGCTTGGGGCTTTTACAGGGTACTAACTATGGCTACACCTTC.